The 4 T cell receptor beta chains reported below all come from one sample, sequenced in a study of metastatic and nonmetastatic thyroid tumors. Through MiXCR, TCRdb re-clonotyped the PCR reads. Of 9,000 to 15,000 clones in the sample, 30% to 35% were seen once. Patients had received no treatment of any kind before thyroid surgery. The material sequenced was tumor tissue. Receptors were obtained from a female donor with papillary thyroid cancer or a benign thyroid nodule (not recorded which). Some clones in this sample may be carry-over from other donors' samples.

The chain couples TRBV5-6 to TRBJ2-5; perhaps TRBD1 as D (6 bases). CDR3 length equals 16 residues. Germline V gene sequence: CDR1 SGHDT, CDR2 YYEEEE. V lost 2 bases, J lost 1 base, and 15 bases lay in between. The CDR3: CASSFWASRGQETQYF. The CDR3, as DNA: TGTGCCAGCAGCTTTTGGGCTAGCAGGGGCCAAGAGACCCAGTACTTC.

This clone has more than one count but fewer than ten. V is TRBV28 and J is TRBJ2-7, with D possibly TRBD2 on 5 matching bases. Trimming shortened V by 6 bases and J by 3 bases, and 15 bases separated the two germline ends. The CDR3 consists of 14 residues. Germline V CDR1 and CDR2: MDHEN, SYDVKM. The CDR3 DNA reads as TGTGCCAGCAGCGGGGTTCTGAATCACTACGAGCAGTACTTC. Translation gives CASSGVLNHYEQYF.

As concerns this clone: At one boundary the junction diverges from the germline segment, which might be a read error. The J gene is TRBJ2-3, the V gene TRBV20-1, with a tentative D call TRBD2 (7 bases). CDR1 and CDR2 from the germline V gene are DFQATT and SNEGSKA (reference sequence). The CDR3 spans 16 residues. CDR3 protein: CSARDPGRGLTYTQYF. The CDR3 DNA sequence: TGCAGTGCTAGAGATCCGGGGCGGGGGCTCACATATACGCAGTATTTT.

In its sample, this clone ranks as medium-sized. The CDR3 nucleotides read TGTGCCAGCAGGGGAGCGGGCGCCTACGAGCAGTACTTC. Translated: CASRGAGAYEQYF. This rearrangement joins TRBV7-2 to TRBJ2-7; TRBD2 is a possible D gene (6 bases). The length of the CDR3 is 13 residues. With 6 bases removed from V and 2 bases from J, the gap between germline ends came to 11 bases. Per germline, CDR1 SGHTA and CDR2 FQGNSA. Full variable domain (outside the CDR3, taken from reference TRBV7-2 and TRBJ2-7): GAGVSQSPSNKVTEKGKDVELRCDPISGHTALYWYRQSLGQGLEFLIYFQGNSAPDKSGLPSDRFSAERTGGSVSTLTIQRTQQEDSAVYLCASRGAGAYEQYFGPGTRLTVT.